The 4 T cell receptor beta chains given below trace back to one sample, sequenced in a study of blood T cells in healthy people across ages. With a J-beta primer mix and a sample-barcoded 5' primer, a second PCR ran about 6 to 11 cycles. TCRdb fed the 5' RACE reads into MiXCR, producing one record per CDR3 protein. The repertoire holds around 870,000 distinct CDR3 sequences, with 25% to 35% as singletons. The sequenced sample was blood. Source of these receptors: a woman at least 80 years old in good health.

At least ten counts were recorded for this clonotype. The V and J genes are TRBV5-1 and TRBJ2-3; D possibly corresponds to TRBD1 (6 bases). Germline V gives CDR1 SGHRS, CDR2 YFSETQ. V was shortened by 4 bases and J by 1 base, with 19 bases between the two germline ends. The CDR3 sequence is 17 residues long. CDR3 DNA sequence: TGCGCCAGCAGCGGGGGCTTCGGGCTAGCTGGCACAGATACGCAGTATTTT. Translating it yields CASSGGFGLAGTDTQYF.

The sample holds many counts of this clonotype. V and J are TRBV3-1 and TRBJ2-3; TRBD2 matches 9 bases. V trimming: 0 bases; J trimming: 7 bases; junction bases outside the gene matches: 11. Per germline, CDR1 LGHDT and CDR2 YNNKEL (reference sequence). CDR3 size: 17 residues. The CDR3 sequence is CASSQDPSGAPRNTQYF. CDR3 nucleotide sequence: TGTGCCAGCAGCCAAGACCCTAGCGGGGCCCCTAGGAATACGCAGTATTTT.

This clonotype was observed at least ten times. This chain links TRBV7-2 with TRBJ2-2, with a weak D call TRBD2 (6 bases). The germline CDR1 and CDR2 sequences are SGHTA and FQGNSA. This CDR3 is 13 amino acids long. Between the trimmed V and J ends, which lost 6 bases and 6 bases, there was a span of 11 bases. CDR3 sequence reads: CASRGRRPGELFF. Written as DNA, the CDR3 is TGTGCCAGCAGGGGGAGGAGGCCCGGGGAGCTGTTTTTT.

Details on this clonotype: This may be a read error, as it is one base from a much larger clone. The CDR3 region has the DNA TGCACCAGCGGAAGAGGGGGGGATGAGACCCAGTACTTC. This gives the protein CTSGRGGDETQYF. V is TRBV5-1 and J is TRBJ2-7, with D possibly matching TRBD2 (7 bases). The J call may be faulty, since TRBJ2-5 better matches the DNA end. The CDR3 is made up of 13 amino acids. Germline V gene data show CDR1 as SGHRS and CDR2 as YFSETQ.